The rows below give T cell receptor beta chains drawn from one sample of a study of blood T cell repertoires in COVID-19. Produced via immunoSEQ multiplex PCR; TCRdb's table is partial and in-frame only. This repertoire shows 250,000 to 400,000 clones, 88% found once; its top ten account for approximately 1.8%. The sequencing input was peripheral blood. These receptors originate from a woman aged 30 to 39 with COVID-19, enrolled during active disease. CDR3s include the opening cysteine and the closing phenylalanine or tryptophan. Each record gives: D gene, V gene, clone size, J gene, CDR3 protein, CDR3 DNA. D genes are given only for firm matches. A row's size may be missing; if present it is once, few, many or a size class.

d_call: TRBD1
v_call: TRBV7-9
clone_size: NA
j_call: TRBJ1-2
cdr3_aa: CASSLGDRSNYGYTF
cdr3_nt: TGTGCCAGCAGCTTAGGGGACAGATCCAACTATGGCTACACCTTC

d_call: NA
v_call: TRBV2
clone_size: once
j_call: TRBJ1-2
cdr3_aa: CASRRDILDGYTF
cdr3_nt: TGTGCCAGCAGGAGGGACATTTTGGATGGCTACACCTTC

d_call: NA
v_call: TRBV27
clone_size: NA
j_call: TRBJ1-1
cdr3_aa: CASSPQPTGGTEAFF
cdr3_nt: TGTGCCAGCAGTCCCCAACCGACAGGAGGAACTGAAGCTTTCTTT

d_call: NA
v_call: TRBV19
clone_size: NA
j_call: TRBJ1-1
cdr3_aa: CASSVMNTEAFF
cdr3_nt: TGTGCCAGTAGTGTTATGAACACTGAAGCTTTCTTT

d_call: TRBD1
v_call: TRBV29-1
clone_size: NA
j_call: TRBJ2-7
cdr3_aa: CSVRTGSYEQYF
cdr3_nt: TGCAGCGTACGGACAGGGAGCTACGAGCAGTACTTC

d_call: TRBD1
v_call: TRBV6-6
clone_size: once
j_call: TRBJ2-1
cdr3_aa: CASREPGQGVDEQFF
cdr3_nt: TGTGCCAGCAGAGAACCGGGACAGGGCGTGGATGAGCAGTTCTTC

d_call: TRBD1
v_call: TRBV11-2
clone_size: NA
j_call: TRBJ2-1
cdr3_aa: CASSLARGLLHEQFF
cdr3_nt: TGTGCCAGCAGCTTAGCCAGGGGGTTGTTACATGAGCAGTTCTTC

d_call: TRBD2
v_call: TRBV7-9
clone_size: NA
j_call: TRBJ2-3
cdr3_aa: CASSNSGGADTQYF
cdr3_nt: TGTGCCAGCAGCAATAGCGGGGGCGCAGATACGCAGTATTTT

d_call: TRBD2
v_call: TRBV7-9
clone_size: NA
j_call: TRBJ2-3
cdr3_aa: CASSPSAGVPADTQYF
cdr3_nt: TGTGCCAGCAGTCCATCCGCGGGGGTCCCAGCAGATACGCAGTATTTT

d_call: NA
v_call: TRBV5-1
clone_size: NA
j_call: TRBJ2-2
cdr3_aa: CASSLGGGPGELFF
cdr3_nt: TGCGCCAGCAGCTTGGGAGGAGGCCCCGGGGAGCTGTTTTTT

d_call: NA
v_call: TRBV4-1
clone_size: NA
j_call: TRBJ2-5
cdr3_aa: CASSQVSAEQETQYF
cdr3_nt: TGCGCCAGCAGCCAAGTTTCGGCGGAACAAGAGACCCAGTACTTC

d_call: TRBD1
v_call: TRBV24-1
clone_size: NA
j_call: TRBJ1-1
cdr3_aa: CATSDQGTAEAFF
cdr3_nt: TGTGCCACCAGTGATCAGGGGACAGCTGAAGCTTTCTTT

d_call: TRBD2
v_call: TRBV18
clone_size: NA
j_call: TRBJ2-7
cdr3_aa: CASSRAGGAYEQYF
cdr3_nt: TGTGCCAGCTCCCGGGCGGGGGGGGCCTACGAGCAGTACTTC

d_call: NA
v_call: TRBV9
clone_size: NA
j_call: TRBJ2-1
cdr3_aa: CASSVPASSYNEQFF
cdr3_nt: TGTGCCAGCAGCGTCCCAGCGAGCTCCTACAATGAGCAGTTCTTC

d_call: NA
v_call: TRBV28
clone_size: NA
j_call: TRBJ1-2
cdr3_aa: CASRLTGSDGYTF
cdr3_nt: TGTGCCAGCAGATTGACAGGTTCTGATGGCTACACCTTC

d_call: NA
v_call: TRBV19
clone_size: NA
j_call: TRBJ1-5
cdr3_aa: CASRLGGGIAMGNQPQHF
cdr3_nt: TGTGCCAGCCGCCTTGGGGGGGGGATAGCAATGGGCAATCAGCCCCAGCATTTT

d_call: TRBD1
v_call: TRBV4-3
clone_size: NA
j_call: TRBJ2-7
cdr3_aa: CASSQVSGGAYEQYF
cdr3_nt: TGCGCCAGCAGCCAAGTATCAGGGGGCGCGTACGAGCAGTACTTC

d_call: TRBD1
v_call: TRBV4-1
clone_size: NA
j_call: TRBJ1-3
cdr3_aa: CASSRGGRFHSGNTIYF
cdr3_nt: TGCGCCAGCAGCCGAGGGGGCAGGTTTCACTCTGGAAACACCATATATTTT

d_call: TRBD1
v_call: TRBV18
clone_size: NA
j_call: TRBJ1-4
cdr3_aa: CASSPDRGNEKLFF
cdr3_nt: TGTGCCAGCTCCCCTGACAGGGGAAATGAAAAACTGTTTTTT

d_call: NA
v_call: TRBV11-2
clone_size: few
j_call: TRBJ1-1
cdr3_aa: CASSYHRKNTEAFF
cdr3_nt: TGTGCCAGCAGCTATCACAGGAAGAACACTGAAGCTTTCTTT

d_call: NA
v_call: TRBV6-1
clone_size: NA
j_call: TRBJ1-1
cdr3_aa: CASSEGGWASNTEAFF
cdr3_nt: TGTGCCAGCAGTGAGGGGGGTTGGGCTTCGAACACTGAAGCTTTCTTT

d_call: NA
v_call: TRBV11-3
clone_size: NA
j_call: TRBJ2-5
cdr3_aa: CASSPSWGGPRETQYF
cdr3_nt: TGTGCCAGCAGCCCTAGTTGGGGGGGGCCCCGGGAGACCCAGTACTTC

d_call: NA
v_call: TRBV11-3
clone_size: NA
j_call: TRBJ1-2
cdr3_aa: CASSLDLGGSRSGYTF
cdr3_nt: TGTGCCAGCAGCTTAGATCTGGGGGGGAGCCGGTCTGGCTACACCTTC

d_call: NA
v_call: TRBV19
clone_size: NA
j_call: TRBJ1-2
cdr3_aa: CASSSQTGGYTF
cdr3_nt: TGTGCCAGTAGTTCCCAGACGGGTGGCTACACCTTC

d_call: TRBD1
v_call: TRBV5-4
clone_size: NA
j_call: TRBJ1-2
cdr3_aa: CASTSGQGRGDYTF
cdr3_nt: TGTGCCAGCACCTCAGGACAGGGCCGGGGAGACTACACCTTC

d_call: NA
v_call: TRBV27
clone_size: NA
j_call: TRBJ1-2
cdr3_aa: CASSLGGYYGYTF
cdr3_nt: TGTGCCAGCAGTTTGGGGGGGTACTATGGCTACACCTTC

d_call: TRBD1
v_call: TRBV2
clone_size: NA
j_call: TRBJ2-5
cdr3_aa: CASTKDRGQETQYF
cdr3_nt: TGTGCCAGCACGAAAGACAGGGGCCAAGAGACCCAGTACTTC

d_call: TRBD1
v_call: TRBV28
clone_size: NA
j_call: TRBJ1-5
cdr3_aa: CASSSARQGGNQPQHF
cdr3_nt: TGTGCCAGCAGTTCCGCAAGACAGGGCGGCAATCAGCCCCAGCATTTT

d_call: NA
v_call: TRBV28
clone_size: NA
j_call: TRBJ1-2
cdr3_aa: CASRQTANYGYTF
cdr3_nt: TGTGCCAGCAGACAGACAGCTAACTATGGCTACACCTTC

d_call: TRBD2
v_call: TRBV11-3
clone_size: once
j_call: TRBJ2-1
cdr3_aa: CASSLPRVGLAGGNEQFF
cdr3_nt: TGTGCCAGCAGCTTACCCAGGGTGGGACTAGCGGGGGGCAATGAGCAGTTCTTC

d_call: NA
v_call: TRBV19
clone_size: once
j_call: TRBJ2-2
cdr3_aa: CASGDHIRIFGELFF
cdr3_nt: TGTGCCTCCGGAGACCACATTCGAATCTTCGGGGAGCTGTTTTTT

d_call: NA
v_call: TRBV10-3
clone_size: NA
j_call: TRBJ2-5
cdr3_aa: CAISDRGFQETQYF
cdr3_nt: TGTGCCATCAGTGATCGGGGGTTTCAAGAGACCCAGTACTTC

d_call: TRBD2
v_call: TRBV27
clone_size: NA
j_call: TRBJ2-1
cdr3_aa: CASSPRTSGGNEQFF
cdr3_nt: TGTGCCAGCAGTCCGCGGACTAGCGGGGGTAATGAGCAGTTCTTC

d_call: NA
v_call: TRBV7-2
clone_size: few
j_call: TRBJ2-1
cdr3_aa: CASSLAPGRYNEQFF
cdr3_nt: TGTGCCAGCAGCTTAGCCCCAGGGCGTTACAATGAGCAGTTCTTC

d_call: NA
v_call: TRBV4-3
clone_size: NA
j_call: TRBJ1-4
cdr3_aa: CASSPSQDRSEKLFF
cdr3_nt: TGCGCCAGCAGCCCGTCACAGGACCGGAGTGAAAAACTGTTTTTT

d_call: TRBD1
v_call: TRBV6-2/TRBV6-3
clone_size: NA
j_call: TRBJ2-3
cdr3_aa: CASSPRDRGHRDTQYF
cdr3_nt: TGTGCCAGCAGCCCCCGAGACAGGGGGCATAGAGATACGCAGTATTTT

d_call: TRBD1
v_call: TRBV4-1
clone_size: NA
j_call: TRBJ1-2
cdr3_aa: CASSLLQGGRRNYGYTF
cdr3_nt: TGCGCCAGCAGCCTTCTCCAGGGGGGACGACGAAACTATGGCTACACCTTC

d_call: NA
v_call: TRBV6-1
clone_size: few
j_call: TRBJ1-3
cdr3_aa: CASSDVFGSSGNTIYF
cdr3_nt: TGTGCCAGCAGTGACGTTTTTGGCAGCTCTGGAAACACCATATATTTT

d_call: NA
v_call: TRBV10-3
clone_size: NA
j_call: TRBJ2-5
cdr3_aa: CAIGPGVGDQYF
cdr3_nt: TGTGCCATCGGGCCGGGAGTGGGTGACCAGTACTTC

d_call: TRBD2
v_call: TRBV10-3
clone_size: NA
j_call: TRBJ2-5
cdr3_aa: CAISEPRLAGTQYF
cdr3_nt: TGTGCCATCAGTGAGCCTCGACTAGCGGGGACCCAGTACTTC

d_call: NA
v_call: TRBV7-2
clone_size: NA
j_call: TRBJ2-3
cdr3_aa: CASSSRRRSTDTQYF
cdr3_nt: TGTGCCAGCAGCAGCCGACGCAGGAGCACAGATACGCAGTATTTT

d_call: TRBD2
v_call: TRBV19
clone_size: NA
j_call: TRBJ2-3
cdr3_aa: CAIGPGGPGTQYF
cdr3_nt: TGTGCCATAGGACCGGGGGGGCCAGGTACGCAGTATTTT

d_call: TRBD1
v_call: TRBV2
clone_size: few
j_call: TRBJ1-2
cdr3_aa: CASSRLGTGVDGYTF
cdr3_nt: TGTGCCAGCAGTAGACTAGGGACAGGGGTAGATGGCTACACCTTC

d_call: NA
v_call: TRBV11-3
clone_size: NA
j_call: TRBJ2-5
cdr3_aa: CASSLVPSRWETQYF
cdr3_nt: TGTGCCAGCAGCTTAGTTCCTAGCAGGTGGGAGACCCAGTACTTC

d_call: TRBD2
v_call: TRBV27
clone_size: NA
j_call: TRBJ2-1
cdr3_aa: CASGLGRGGYNEQFF
cdr3_nt: TGTGCCAGCGGACTGGGGCGGGGGGGATACAATGAGCAGTTCTTC

d_call: TRBD1
v_call: TRBV3-1/TRBV3-2
clone_size: NA
j_call: TRBJ1-2
cdr3_aa: CASSQRGTGWGNYGYTF
cdr3_nt: TGTGCCAGCAGCCAGAGAGGGACAGGGTGGGGGAACTATGGCTACACCTTC

d_call: NA
v_call: TRBV2
clone_size: NA
j_call: TRBJ1-3
cdr3_aa: CASSDASSGNTIYF
cdr3_nt: TGTGCCAGCAGTGATGCGAGCTCTGGAAACACCATATATTTT

d_call: TRBD2
v_call: TRBV7-9
clone_size: NA
j_call: TRBJ2-1
cdr3_aa: CASSLDPNLAGDSYNEQFF
cdr3_nt: TGTGCCAGCAGCTTAGACCCTAATCTAGCGGGGGATTCCTACAATGAGCAGTTCTTC

d_call: NA
v_call: TRBV19
clone_size: NA
j_call: TRBJ1-5
cdr3_aa: CASRTAGNQPQHF
cdr3_nt: TGTGCCAGTAGAACGGCGGGCAATCAGCCCCAGCATTTT

d_call: NA
v_call: TRBV5-1
clone_size: NA
j_call: TRBJ1-1
cdr3_aa: CASSLALHTEAFF
cdr3_nt: TGCGCCAGCAGCTTGGCCCTCCACACTGAAGCTTTCTTT

d_call: TRBD1
v_call: TRBV9
clone_size: once
j_call: TRBJ1-4
cdr3_aa: CASSVGTATNEKLFF
cdr3_nt: TGTGCCAGCAGCGTTGGGACAGCAACTAATGAAAAACTGTTTTTT

d_call: TRBD1
v_call: TRBV12-5
clone_size: NA
j_call: TRBJ1-6
cdr3_aa: CASGAGTAYTSYNSPLHF
cdr3_nt: TGTGCTAGTGGAGCCGGGACAGCCTATACCTCCTATAATTCACCCCTCCACTTT

d_call: TRBD1
v_call: TRBV5-1
clone_size: NA
j_call: TRBJ2-2
cdr3_aa: CASLQGVDTGELFF
cdr3_nt: TGCGCCAGCTTACAGGGGGTCGACACCGGGGAGCTGTTTTTT

d_call: NA
v_call: TRBV29-1
clone_size: once
j_call: TRBJ1-1
cdr3_aa: CSVYSDGEAFF
cdr3_nt: TGCAGCGTTTACAGTGACGGTGAAGCTTTCTTT